The TCR beta chain under discussion was sequenced for a study of blood T cell repertoires in COVID-19. Overall study: Collection of acute and convalescent COVID-19 samples took place in the United States, Italy and Spain. PBMCs, B-cell-depleted T cells, or T cells provided the cDNA or gDNA that made up the material.

Germline values: CDR1 KGHDR, CDR2 SFDVKD. V was clipped by 3 bases and J by 8 bases; unmatched bases: 7. This CDR3 has 16 amino acids. Those enrolled, adults aged roughly 18 to 89 years, came from about two dozen US areas. Cohort assignment relied on participant-reported clinical history. Libraries were prepared by immunoSEQ multiplex PCR; TCRdb keeps only in-frame clonotypes and omits some of them. The sample holds 200,000 to 250,000 clones, around 86% seen once. Sequencing was done on a sample of PBMCs or T cells enriched from blood (not recorded which). The sequence was obtained from a woman aged 35 to 49 with acute COVID-19. This sequence joins TRBV24-1 and TRBJ2-1, with 12 bases identical to TRBD1. The CDR3 here is CATSDAGQGAMDEQFF. CDR3 nucleotides: TGTGCCACCAGTGATGCGGGACAGGGGGCGATGGATGAGCAGTTCTTC.